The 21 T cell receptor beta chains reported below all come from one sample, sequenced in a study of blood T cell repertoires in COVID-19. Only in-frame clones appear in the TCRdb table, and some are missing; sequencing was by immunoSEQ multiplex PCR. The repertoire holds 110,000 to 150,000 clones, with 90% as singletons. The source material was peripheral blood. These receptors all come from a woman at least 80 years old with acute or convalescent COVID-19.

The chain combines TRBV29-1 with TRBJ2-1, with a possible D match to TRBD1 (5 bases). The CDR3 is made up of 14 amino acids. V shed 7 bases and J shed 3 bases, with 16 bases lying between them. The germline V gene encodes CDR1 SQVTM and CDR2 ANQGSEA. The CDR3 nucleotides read TGCAGCGCACGACAGCAAGGATTCTACAATGAGCAGTTCTTC. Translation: CSARQQGFYNEQFF.

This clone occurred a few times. DNA for the CDR3: TGTGCCAGCTTGGCGGGGGGTAGAGAGACCCAGTACTTC. Amino acids: CASLAGGRETQYF. This chain uses TRBV2 with TRBJ2-5; 8 bases fit TRBD2. Germline assignment: CDR1 SNHLY and CDR2 FYNNEI. Germline trimming cut 8 bases from V and 4 bases from J; bases unmatched to any gene: 6. The CDR3 has 13 amino acids.

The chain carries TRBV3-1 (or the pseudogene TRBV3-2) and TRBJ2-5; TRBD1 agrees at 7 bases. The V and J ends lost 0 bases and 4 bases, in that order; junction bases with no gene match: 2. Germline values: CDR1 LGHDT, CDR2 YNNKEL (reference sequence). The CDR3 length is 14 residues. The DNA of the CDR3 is TGTGCCAGCAGCCAAGACCCAGGGGGAGAGACCCAGTACTTC. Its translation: CASSQDPGGETQYF.

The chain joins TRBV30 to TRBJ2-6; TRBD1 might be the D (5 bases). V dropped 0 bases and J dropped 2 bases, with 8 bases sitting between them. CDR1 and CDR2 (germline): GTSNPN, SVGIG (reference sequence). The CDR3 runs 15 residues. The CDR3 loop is CAWSVGDTGANVLTF. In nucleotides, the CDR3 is TGTGCCTGGAGTGTAGGGGATACTGGGGCCAACGTCCTGACTTTC.

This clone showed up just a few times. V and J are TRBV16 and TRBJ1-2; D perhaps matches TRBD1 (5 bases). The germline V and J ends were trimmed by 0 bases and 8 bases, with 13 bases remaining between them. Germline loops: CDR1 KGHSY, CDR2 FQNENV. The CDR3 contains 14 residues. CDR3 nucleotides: TGTGCCAGCAGCCAATCAGGACGGGGGGAAGGCTACACCTTC. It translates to CASSQSGRGEGYTF. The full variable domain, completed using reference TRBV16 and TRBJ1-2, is GEEVAQTPKHLVRGEGQKAKLYCAPIKGHSYVFWYQQVLKNEFKFLISFQNENVFDETGMPKERFSAKCLPNSPCSLEIQATKLEDSAVYFCASSQSGRGEGYTFGSGTRLTVV.

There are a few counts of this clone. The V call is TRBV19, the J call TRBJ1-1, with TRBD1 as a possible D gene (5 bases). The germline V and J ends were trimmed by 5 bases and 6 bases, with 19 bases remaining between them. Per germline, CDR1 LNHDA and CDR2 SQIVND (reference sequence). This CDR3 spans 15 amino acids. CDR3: CASSLPRTMSAEAFF. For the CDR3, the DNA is TGTGCCAGTAGTTTGCCCCGGACAATGAGCGCTGAAGCTTTCTTT.

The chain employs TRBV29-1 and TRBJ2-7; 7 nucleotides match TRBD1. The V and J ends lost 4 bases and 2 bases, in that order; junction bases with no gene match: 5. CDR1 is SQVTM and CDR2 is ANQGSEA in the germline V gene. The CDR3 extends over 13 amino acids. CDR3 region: CSVGTGRPYEQYF. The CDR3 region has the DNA TGCAGCGTTGGGACAGGCCGGCCCTACGAGCAGTACTTC.

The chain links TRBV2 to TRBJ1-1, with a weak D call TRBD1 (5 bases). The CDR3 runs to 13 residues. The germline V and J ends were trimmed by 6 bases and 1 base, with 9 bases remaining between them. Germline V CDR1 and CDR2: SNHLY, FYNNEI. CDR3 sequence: CASRGGQNTEAFF. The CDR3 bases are TGTGCCAGCAGGGGTGGACAGAACACTGAAGCTTTCTTT. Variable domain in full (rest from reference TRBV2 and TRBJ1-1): EPEVTQTPSHQVTQMGQEVILRCVPISNHLYFYWYRQILGQKVEFLVSFYNNEISEKSEIFDDQFSVERPDGSNFTLKIRSTKLEDSAMYFCASRGGQNTEAFFGQGTRLTVV.

For the CDR3, the DNA is TGTGCCAGCAGCCAAGTTGCAGGGACTAACTATGGCTACACCTTC. Protein product: CASSQVAGTNYGYTF. The chain recombines TRBV4-2 with TRBJ1-2, with D maybe TRBD1 (5 bases). Germline V gene lookup returns CDR1 LGHNA and CDR2 YNFKEQ. The CDR3 is made up of 15 amino acids. V lost 1 base to trimming and J lost 0 bases, with 9 bases between them.

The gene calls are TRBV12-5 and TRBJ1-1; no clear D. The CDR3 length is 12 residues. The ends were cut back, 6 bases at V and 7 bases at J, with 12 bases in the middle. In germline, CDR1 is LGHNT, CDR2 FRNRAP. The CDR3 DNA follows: TGTGCTAGTGGAACGAGGGAGGTTGAAGCTTTCTTT. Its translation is CASGTREVEAFF.

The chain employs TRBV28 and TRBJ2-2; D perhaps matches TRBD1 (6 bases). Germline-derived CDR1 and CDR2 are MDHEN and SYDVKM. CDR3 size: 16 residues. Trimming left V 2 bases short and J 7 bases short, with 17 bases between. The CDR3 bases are TGTGCCAGCAGTTTACCGACGCGGCGACAGGTCGGGGAGCTGTTTTTT. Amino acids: CASSLPTRRQVGELFF.

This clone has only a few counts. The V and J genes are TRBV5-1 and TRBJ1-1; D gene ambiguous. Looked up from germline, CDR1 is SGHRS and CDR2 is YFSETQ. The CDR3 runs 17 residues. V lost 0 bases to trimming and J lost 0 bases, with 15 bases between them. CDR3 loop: CASSLGATFVMNTEAFF. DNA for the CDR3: TGCGCCAGCAGCTTGGGGGCAACTTTCGTCATGAACACTGAAGCTTTCTTT.

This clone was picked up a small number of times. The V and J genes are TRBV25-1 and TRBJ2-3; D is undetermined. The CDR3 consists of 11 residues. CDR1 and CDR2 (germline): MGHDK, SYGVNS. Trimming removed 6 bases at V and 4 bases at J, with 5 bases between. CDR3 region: CASSLSDTQYF. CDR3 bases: TGTGCCAGCAGCCTGTCAGATACGCAGTATTTT.

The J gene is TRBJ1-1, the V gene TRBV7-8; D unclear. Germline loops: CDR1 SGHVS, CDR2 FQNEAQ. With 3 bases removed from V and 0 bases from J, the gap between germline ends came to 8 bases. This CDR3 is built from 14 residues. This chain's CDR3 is CASSFTQLNTEAFF. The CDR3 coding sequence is TGTGCCAGCAGCTTCACACAATTGAACACTGAAGCTTTCTTT.

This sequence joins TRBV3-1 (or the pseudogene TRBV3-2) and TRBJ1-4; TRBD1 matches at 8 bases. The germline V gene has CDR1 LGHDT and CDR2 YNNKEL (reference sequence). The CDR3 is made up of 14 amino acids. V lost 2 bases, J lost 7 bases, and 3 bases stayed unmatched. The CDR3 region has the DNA TGTGCCAGCAGCCAACAGGGGGCTATTGAAAAACTGTTTTTT. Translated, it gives CASSQQGAIEKLFF.

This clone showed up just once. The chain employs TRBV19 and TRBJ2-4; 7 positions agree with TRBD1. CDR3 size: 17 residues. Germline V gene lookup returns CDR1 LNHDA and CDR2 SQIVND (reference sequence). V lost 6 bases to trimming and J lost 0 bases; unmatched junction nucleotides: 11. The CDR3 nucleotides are TGTGCCAGTAGCGACGGGACAGCTAGGTTAGCCAAAAACATTCAGTACTTC. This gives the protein CASSDGTARLAKNIQYF.

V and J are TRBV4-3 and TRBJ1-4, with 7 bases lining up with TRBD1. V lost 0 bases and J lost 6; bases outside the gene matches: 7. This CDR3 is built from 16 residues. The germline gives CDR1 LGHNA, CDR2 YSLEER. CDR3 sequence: CASSQDVGDRDEKLFF. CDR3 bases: TGCGCCAGCAGCCAAGATGTGGGGGACAGAGATGAAAAACTGTTTTTT.

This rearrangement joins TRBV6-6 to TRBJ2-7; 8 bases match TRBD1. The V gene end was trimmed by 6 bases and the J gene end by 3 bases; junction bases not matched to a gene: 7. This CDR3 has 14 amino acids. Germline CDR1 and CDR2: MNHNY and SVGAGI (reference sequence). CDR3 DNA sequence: TGTGCCAGCAGGGACGGGACAGGTATCTACGAGCAGTACTTC. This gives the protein CASRDGTGIYEQYF.

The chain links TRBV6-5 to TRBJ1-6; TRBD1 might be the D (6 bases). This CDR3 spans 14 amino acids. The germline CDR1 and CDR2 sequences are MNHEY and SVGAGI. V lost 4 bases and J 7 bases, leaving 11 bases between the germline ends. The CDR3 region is CASSFHRANSPLHF. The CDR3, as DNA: TGTGCCAGCAGTTTTCACAGGGCAAATTCACCCCTCCACTTT.

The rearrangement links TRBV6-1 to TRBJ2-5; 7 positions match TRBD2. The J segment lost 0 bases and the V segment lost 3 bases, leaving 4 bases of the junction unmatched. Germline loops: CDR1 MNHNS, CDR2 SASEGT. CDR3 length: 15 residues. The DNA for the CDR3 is TGTGCCAGCAGTGAGCGGGGGAGGTACCAAGAGACCCAGTACTTC. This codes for CASSERGRYQETQYF.

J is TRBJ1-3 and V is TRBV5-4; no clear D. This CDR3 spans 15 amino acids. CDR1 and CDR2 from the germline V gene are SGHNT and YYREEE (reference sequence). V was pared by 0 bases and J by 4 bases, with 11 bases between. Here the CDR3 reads CASSLAAAAGNTIYF. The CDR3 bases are TGTGCCAGCAGCTTGGCCGCGGCAGCAGGAAACACCATATATTTT.